The rows below give T cell receptor beta chains drawn from one sample of a study of identical twins. MiXCR, run by TCRdb on the 5' RACE reads, gives a single entry per CDR3 protein. This table has a few hundred thousand distinct CDR3 sequences, more than 9% appearing once. The sample taken for sequencing was memory T cells sorted from blood. The origin of the receptors is a man between 45 and 60 years old in good health. Both conserved end residues are part of each CDR3. Each record gives: CDR3 DNA, CDR3 protein, D gene, V gene, clone size, J gene. D genes are given only for firm matches. Not all rows give a size; the values are once, few, many and, for expanded clones, a class.

DNA: TGCGCCAGCAGCATCCGGGACCGAGGGGATGGCTACACCTTC
CDR3: CASSIRDRGDGYTF
D: NA
V: TRBV5-1
size: few
J: TRBJ1-2

DNA: TGTGCCAGCAGTTTGGGACAGTGGGATGAGCAGTTCTTC
CDR3: CASSLGQWDEQFF
D: TRBD1
V: TRBV28
size: many
J: TRBJ2-1

DNA: TGCAGCGTTGGTGGCTATTCGGCTTACGAGCAGTACTTC
CDR3: CSVGGYSAYEQYF
D: NA
V: TRBV29-1
size: many
J: TRBJ2-7

DNA: TGCGCCAGCAGCCACCGACAGGGAGGATCGGAGACCCAGTACTTC
CDR3: CASSHRQGGSETQYF
D: NA
V: TRBV5-1
size: many
J: TRBJ2-5

DNA: TGTGCCAGCAGCACTCGGGAGTACGGGACGCAGTATTTT
CDR3: CASSTREYGTQYF
D: NA
V: TRBV7-2
size: NA
J: TRBJ2-3

DNA: TGCGCCAGCAGCCAAGATCTTCGGACTAGCGCTCACAATGAGCAGTTCTTC
CDR3: CASSQDLRTSAHNEQFF
D: TRBD2
V: TRBV4-3
size: many
J: TRBJ2-1

DNA: TGTGCCAGCAGCTTGGGAGAGGTGAACACCGGGGAGCTGTTTTTT
CDR3: CASSLGEVNTGELFF
D: NA
V: TRBV5-6
size: NA
J: TRBJ2-2

DNA: TGTGCCAGCAGTCCCTACCGGACTAGCGGGAGGGGTGAGCAGTTCTTC
CDR3: CASSPYRTSGRGEQFF
D: TRBD2
V: TRBV6-4
size: many
J: TRBJ2-1

DNA: TGCAGCGTTGAAGAGGGCGGGAGAATCGCCGGGGAGCTGTTTTTT
CDR3: CSVEEGGRIAGELFF
D: TRBD2
V: TRBV29-1
size: few
J: TRBJ2-2

DNA: TGTGCCAGCAGAAGTCGGCTAGCGGCCTACAATGAGCAGTTCTTC
CDR3: CASRSRLAAYNEQFF
D: TRBD2
V: TRBV6-1
size: few
J: TRBJ2-1

DNA: TGCGCCAGTCACCGGGACAGGGACCTTGATGGCACTGAAGCTTTCTTT
CDR3: CASHRDRDLDGTEAFF
D: TRBD1
V: TRBV5-1
size: NA
J: TRBJ1-1

DNA: TGTGCCAGCAGCTTAGAAGAGGGGGCATACACTGAAGCTTTCTTT
CDR3: CASSLEEGAYTEAFF
D: TRBD1
V: TRBV7-8
size: few
J: TRBJ1-1

DNA: TGTGCCAGCAGCGCCCGGCTAGCGGGAGATTTTGATGAGCAGTTCTTC
CDR3: CASSARLAGDFDEQFF
D: TRBD2
V: TRBV7-9
size: NA
J: TRBJ2-1

DNA: TGCGCCAGCAGCCCATCCCCAGGTCACTTCGACGAGCAGTACTTC
CDR3: CASSPSPGHFDEQYF
D: NA
V: TRBV4-1
size: NA
J: TRBJ2-7

DNA: TGCAGTGCTGCGCCCGCCCACGGCGCTGAGCAGTTCTTC
CDR3: CSAAPAHGAEQFF
D: NA
V: TRBV20-1
size: few
J: TRBJ2-1

DNA: TGTGCCAGCAGTTTGGTTGGACAGGGGGCAGGCGGCTACACCTTC
CDR3: CASSLVGQGAGGYTF
D: TRBD1
V: TRBV12-3/TRBV12-4
size: many
J: TRBJ1-2

DNA: TGTGCCAGCAGACGAGGCAGGAGGGCCGGGGTCCAAGAGACCCAGTACTTC
CDR3: CASRRGRRAGVQETQYF
D: NA
V: TRBV3-1
size: many
J: TRBJ2-5